This is a list of T cell receptor beta chains from one sample in a study of shared clonotypes between healthy human individuals. Repertoires were generated with immunoSEQ multiplex PCR, while TCRdb's copy carries only in-frame clones and drops some. The table shows some 96,000 clones, with roughly 50% occurring only once. The sequenced material came from PBMCs. These receptors were taken from a woman in her 40s in good health. Some clones in this sample may be carry-over from other donors' samples. The CDR3 runs from the conserved cysteine through the conserved F or W. D genes are given only for firm matches. Clone size is given for some rows only: seen once, a few or many times, or a class if the clone is expanded.

clone size,J gene,V gene,D gene,CDR3 protein,CDR3 DNA
once,TRBJ1-1,TRBV29-1,-,CSVAGEWRRTEAFF,TGCAGCGTTGCAGGGGAATGGCGAAGAACTGAAGCTTTCTTT
-,TRBJ1-1,TRBV5-1,-,CACSLAAGRQNTEAFF,TGCGCCTGCAGCTTGGCGGCAGGTCGGCAGAACACTGAAGCTTTCTTT
-,TRBJ2-5,TRBV25-1,-,CASSESRGGQETQYF,TGTGCCAGCAGTGAATCAAGAGGGGGCCAAGAGACCCAGTACTTC
-,TRBJ2-5,TRBV7-2,-,CASSLRTLQETQYF,TGTGCCAGCAGCTTACGGACTCTCCAAGAGACCCAGTACTTC
many,TRBJ1-1,TRBV7-8,-,CASSFTGRMGEAFF,TGTGCCAGCAGCTTCACAGGGAGGATGGGTGAAGCTTTCTTT
many,TRBJ2-5,TRBV7-9,-,CASSRGGETQYF,TGTGCCAGCAGCAGGGGTGGGGAGACCCAGTACTTC
-,TRBJ2-7,TRBV2,-,CASTGQQPPYEQYF,TGTGCCAGTACAGGACAGCAGCCCCCCTACGAGCAGTACTTC
once,TRBJ2-3,TRBV27,-,CASRWSYQNTDTQYF,TGTGCCAGCAGGTGGTCCTACCAGAACACAGATACGCAGTATTTT
-,TRBJ2-5,TRBV30,-,CARGSGAGQETQYF,TGTGCCAGAGGGAGTGGGGCAGGACAAGAGACCCAGTACTTC
-,TRBJ1-1,TRBV13,-,CASSLGRGKNTEAFF,TGTGCCAGCAGCTTAGGCCGAGGGAAGAACACTGAAGCTTTCTTT
many,TRBJ2-7,TRBV7-8,TRBD2,CASSPGRGGGSYEQYF,TGTGCCAGCAGCCCGGGGAGGGGTGGGGGGTCCTACGAGCAGTACTTC
-,TRBJ1-2,TRBV28,-,CASIQGRQVYGYTF,TGTGCCAGCATCCAGGGGAGACAGGTCTATGGCTACACCTTC
-,TRBJ2-1,TRBV29-1,-,CSVEDRVDEQFF,TGCAGCGTTGAAGACAGGGTGGATGAGCAGTTCTTC
-,TRBJ1-2,TRBV10-3,TRBD1,CAISDYDRGYGYTF,TGTGCCATCAGTGATTACGACAGGGGCTATGGCTACACCTTC
few,TRBJ2-3,TRBV5-5,-,CASKSISADTQYF,TGTGCCAGCAAATCCATTTCCGCAGATACGCAGTATTTT
-,TRBJ2-5,TRBV30,TRBD2,CAWSPGLARETQYF,TGTGCCTGGAGCCCGGGACTAGCAAGAGAGACCCAGTACTTC
few,TRBJ2-5,TRBV7-3,TRBD1,CASSLRGQGAWETQYF,TGTGCCAGCAGCTTACGGGGACAGGGGGCGTGGGAGACCCAGTACTTC
-,TRBJ2-1,TRBV18,TRBD2,CASSPPGGSVNEQFF,TGTGCCAGCTCACCACCGGGCGGGAGCGTCAATGAGCAGTTCTTC
few,TRBJ2-7,TRBV5-4,TRBD1,CASSGSGGANYDEQYF,TGTGCCAGCAGCGGGTCAGGGGGTGCGAATTACGACGAGCAGTACTTC
few,TRBJ2-5,TRBV29-1,-,CSVERLAQETQYF,TGCAGCGTGGAGAGACTCGCTCAAGAGACCCAGTACTTC
many,TRBJ2-1,TRBV7-2,-,CASSLALTRNEQFF,TGTGCCAGCAGCTTAGCGCTTACTAGGAATGAGCAGTTCTTC
-,TRBJ1-5,TRBV19,-,CASSSQGDQPQHF,TGCGCCAGTAGTAGCCAGGGTGATCAGCCCCAGCATTTT
-,TRBJ2-2,TRBV6-1,TRBD2,CASRAGPNTGELFF,TGTGCCAGCAGAGCGGGACCGAACACCGGGGAGCTGTTTTTT
many,TRBJ2-6,TRBV29-1,-,CSVARDTDSGANVLTF,TGCAGCGTCGCTAGGGACACCGACTCTGGGGCCAACGTCCTGACTTTC
few,TRBJ2-1,TRBV11-2,-,CASSLSVRSSYNEQFF,TGTGCCAGCAGCTTATCAGTGAGAAGCTCCTACAATGAGCAGTTCTTC
many,TRBJ2-7,TRBV15,TRBD1,CATSRPPRQGIPYEQYF,TGTGCCACCAGCAGGCCCCCAAGACAGGGGATTCCCTACGAGCAGTACTTC
few,TRBJ1-2,TRBV28,TRBD1,CASSLVPQGQDYGYTF,TGTGCCAGCAGTTTAGTCCCACAGGGGCAAGACTATGGCTACACCTTC
once,TRBJ2-7,TRBV5-4,TRBD2,CASSGTSVYEQYF,TGTGCCAGCAGCGGCACTAGCGTTTACGAGCAGTACTTC
few,TRBJ2-1,TRBV4-1,TRBD2,CASSQVLAASYNEQFF,TGCGCCAGCAGCCAAGTACTAGCGGCCTCCTACAATGAGCAGTTCTTC
-,TRBJ2-2,TRBV11-2,-,CASGPRDWNTGELFF,TGTGCCAGCGGACCCCGGGACTGGAACACCGGGGAGCTGTTTTTT
-,TRBJ2-1,TRBV7-2,-,CASSSRDGYNEQFF,TGTGCCAGCAGCTCCCGGGACGGATACAATGAGCAGTTCTTC
-,TRBJ2-7,TRBV5-4,-,CASSRSSLEQYF,TGTGCCAGCAGCAGATCTAGCTTGGAGCAGTACTTC
few,TRBJ2-3,TRBV29-1,TRBD2,CSVEVPSGTSTDTQYF,TGCAGCGTTGAAGTACCTAGCGGTACTAGCACAGATACGCAGTATTTT
-,TRBJ1-2,TRBV6-5,-,CASTLRRTANYGYTF,TGTGCCAGCACCTTACGCAGGACAGCTAACTATGGCTACACCTTC
many,TRBJ2-3,TRBV30,-,CAWSGPRADTQYF,TGTGCCTGGAGTGGGCCCCGGGCAGATACGCAGTATTTT
-,TRBJ2-3,TRBV9,TRBD2,CASSVGAGGPTDTQYF,TGTGCCAGCAGCGTAGGGGCGGGAGGGCCGACAGATACGCAGTATTTT
-,TRBJ1-5,TRBV18,-,CASSPRGADSNQPQHF,TGTGCCAGCTCACCAAGAGGGGCAGATAGCAATCAGCCCCAGCATTTT
-,TRBJ2-3,TRBV7-8,-,CASSLVSASTDTQYF,TGTGCCAGCAGCTTAGTATCAGCAAGCACAGATACGCAGTATTTT
-,TRBJ2-7,TRBV25-1,TRBD2,CASRAGGREQYF,TGTGCCAGCAGAGCGGGAGGGAGAGAGCAGTACTTC
-,TRBJ1-2,TRBV4-3,-,CASSQDTSGEWSDGYTF,TGCGCCAGCAGCCAAGATACTTCGGGGGAGTGGAGTGATGGCTACACCTTC
few,TRBJ2-3,TRBV6-6,-,CASSYRLDTQYF,TGTGCCAGCAGTTACAGGCTGGATACGCAGTATTTT
few,TRBJ2-7,TRBV7-6,TRBD2,CASSLTSGGNYEQYF,TGTGCCAGCAGCTTAACTAGCGGGGGAAACTACGAGCAGTACTTC
-,TRBJ2-3,TRBV27,-,CANSRGLGTDTQYF,TGTGCCAACAGCCGGGGACTCGGCACAGATACGCAGTATTTT
-,TRBJ2-1,TRBV6-6,TRBD2,CASYGTSAHNEQFF,TGTGCCAGCTATGGGACTAGCGCACACAATGAGCAGTTCTTC
many,TRBJ2-7,TRBV1,-,CTSSHPIAEQYF,TGCACCAGCAGCCATCCCATAGCCGAGCAGTACTTC
-,TRBJ1-1,TRBV25-1,-,CASIWDTEAFF,TGTGCCAGCATTTGGGACACTGAAGCTTTCTTT
few,TRBJ2-6,TRBV29-1,TRBD1,CSVKGGPGANVLTF,TGCAGCGTTAAAGGGGGCCCTGGGGCCAACGTCCTGACTTTC
many,TRBJ1-5,TRBV28,-,CASSLRGIGLSNQPQHF,TGTGCCAGCAGTTTAAGAGGGATAGGTCTTAGCAATCAGCCCCAGCATTTT
many,TRBJ2-1,TRBV5-1,-,CASSPATGTLTGNEQFF,TGCGCCAGCAGCCCCGCTACTGGGACGCTTACAGGGAATGAGCAGTTCTTC
-,TRBJ2-7,TRBV28,-,CASSSPGRSIYEQYF,TGTGCCAGCAGTTCACCGGGACGTTCGATCTACGAGCAGTACTTC
-,TRBJ2-1,TRBV4-3,-,CASSPQGNEQFF,TGCGCCAGCAGCCCTCAAGGTAATGAGCAGTTCTTC
-,TRBJ2-5,TRBV29-1,TRBD2,CSVWTSRRPRQETQYF,TGCAGCGTTTGGACTAGCAGGAGGCCTCGCCAAGAGACCCAGTACTTC
-,TRBJ2-1,TRBV7-2,TRBD2,CASSQPRGGSPRNEQFF,TGCGCCAGCAGCCAGCCCCGGGGCGGGAGCCCCCGAAATGAGCAGTTCTTC
many,TRBJ2-7,TRBV5-1,-,CASSAGVEQYF,TGCGCCAGCAGCGCCGGGGTCGAGCAGTACTTC
-,TRBJ2-1,TRBV9,-,CASSPRDWASYNEQFF,TGTGCCAGCAGCCCCCGGGACTGGGCCTCCTACAATGAGCAGTTCTTC